Here is one T cell receptor beta chain with its context. The antigen remains undetermined. Other DNA sequences in the sample encode the same CDR3. Germline CDR1 SGDLS, CDR2 YYNGEE. Trimming pared 1 base from V and 2 bases from J, leaving 6 bases between. The CDR3 totals 13 residues. This entry comes from a study of cytomegalovirus exposure and HLA in healthy donors. Study summary: The same platform as the approximately 660 first-cohort repertoires was used for the 110 or so validation repertoires, a later analysis reported.

Study outcomes and limitations: A few CMV-associated chains proved CMV antigen-specific in vitro.

Using immunoSEQ multiplex PCR, the repertoire was profiled, and TCRdb retains in-frame clones only, with some absent. The sample shows 95,000 to 150,000 clones, roughly 88% of them seen only once. The chain joins TRBV9 to TRBJ1-2; D perhaps matches TRBD1 (5 bases). Sequenced input: PBMCs. The source is a woman aged 18-30 years in good health and CMV-seropositive. CDR3 nucleotide sequence: TGTGCCAGCAGCGTATCAGGGAACTATGGCTACACCTTC. It translates to CASSVSGNYGYTF.